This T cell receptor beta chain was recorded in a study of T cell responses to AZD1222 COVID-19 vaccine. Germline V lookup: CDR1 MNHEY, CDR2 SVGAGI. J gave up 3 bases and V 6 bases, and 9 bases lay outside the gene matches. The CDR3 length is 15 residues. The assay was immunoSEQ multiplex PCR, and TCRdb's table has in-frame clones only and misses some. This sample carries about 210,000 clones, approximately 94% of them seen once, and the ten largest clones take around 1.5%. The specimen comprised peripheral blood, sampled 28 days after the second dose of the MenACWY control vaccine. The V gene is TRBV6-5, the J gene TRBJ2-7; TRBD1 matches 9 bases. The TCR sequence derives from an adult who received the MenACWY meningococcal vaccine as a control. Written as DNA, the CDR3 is TGTGCCAGCAGCCACCCGGGACAGGGAATCTACGAGCAGTACTTC. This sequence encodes CASSHPGQGIYEQYF.